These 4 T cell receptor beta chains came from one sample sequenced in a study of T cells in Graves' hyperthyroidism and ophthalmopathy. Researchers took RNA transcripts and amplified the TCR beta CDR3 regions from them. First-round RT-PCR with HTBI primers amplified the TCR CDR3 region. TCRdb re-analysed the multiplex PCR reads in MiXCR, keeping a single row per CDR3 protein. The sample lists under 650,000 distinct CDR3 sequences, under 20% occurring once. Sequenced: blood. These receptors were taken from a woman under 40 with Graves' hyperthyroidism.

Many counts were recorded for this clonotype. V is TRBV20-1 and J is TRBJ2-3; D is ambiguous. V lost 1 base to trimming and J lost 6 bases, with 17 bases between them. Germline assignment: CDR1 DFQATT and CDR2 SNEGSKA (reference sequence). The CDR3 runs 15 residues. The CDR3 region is CSARVPGSIGDTQYF. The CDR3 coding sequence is TGCAGTGCTAGAGTTCCCGGTTCTATTGGGGATACGCAGTATTTT.

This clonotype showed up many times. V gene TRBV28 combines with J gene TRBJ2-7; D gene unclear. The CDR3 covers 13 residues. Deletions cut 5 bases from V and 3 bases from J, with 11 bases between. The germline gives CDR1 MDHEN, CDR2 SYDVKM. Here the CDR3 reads CASSAGPLYEQYF. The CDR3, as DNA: TGTGCCAGCAGTGCCGGGCCCCTCTACGAGCAGTACTTC.

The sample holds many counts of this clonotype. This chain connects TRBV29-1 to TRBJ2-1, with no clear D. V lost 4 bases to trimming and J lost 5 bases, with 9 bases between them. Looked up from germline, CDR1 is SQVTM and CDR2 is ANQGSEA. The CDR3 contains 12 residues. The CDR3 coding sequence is TGCAGCGTTGGAGACAAGCACAATGAGCAGTTCTTC. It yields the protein CSVGDKHNEQFF.

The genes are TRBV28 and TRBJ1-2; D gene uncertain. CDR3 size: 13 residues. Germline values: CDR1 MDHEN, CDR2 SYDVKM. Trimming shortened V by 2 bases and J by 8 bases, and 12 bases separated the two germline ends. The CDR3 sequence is CASSLPQEGGYTF. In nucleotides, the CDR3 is TGTGCCAGCAGTTTACCCCAGGAGGGAGGCTACACCTTC.